This T cell receptor (beta chain) was documented in a study of technical replicates of blood from a few donors (dated by TCRdb to about 2017). Comment on this clone: There is no known antigen for this receptor. No base quality information exists; no much larger clone differs at one position.

At the junction V is shortened by 8 bases and J by 16 bases; bases outside the gene matches: 16. The germline V gene (reference sequence) provides CDR1 MNHEY and CDR2 SMNVEV. The cysteine opens and the phenylalanine closes a CDR3 of 14 amino acids. Just CDR3 DNA is preserved here, 42 bases in frame from base 1. The library was made by the immunoSEQ multiplex PCR assay. TCRdb provides this immuneACCESS table in a form limited to in-frame rearrangements. Some clones are lacking; in checked studies, under half of them reflect an unresolved V gene, and why the rest are absent is not known. This sample lists about 53,000 clones; just over 85% were detected once. The leading ten clones occupy 5% to 6% of the sample.

The chain is assembled from TRBV27 and TRBJ1-6, with 8 bases matching TRBD1. This sequence originates from a human donor in good health. Some clones in this sample may be carry-over from other donors' samples. Sequencing used PBMCs. In nucleotides, the sequence is TGTGCCAGCTCCGATCGGACAGGGTTCTCCCCACTCCACTTT. It codes for CASSDRTGFSPLHF.